Presented here are 4 T cell receptor beta chains from one specimen sequenced in a study of T cells in Graves' hyperthyroidism and ophthalmopathy. RNA transcripts were the template for amplifying TCR beta CDR3 regions. A set of HTBI primers served as the primers for a first-round RT-PCR of the TCR CDR3. MiXCR was run by TCRdb on the multiplex PCR reads, yielding one entry per CDR3 protein. This table has fewer than 450,000 distinct CDR3 sequences, roughly 15% appearing once. The source material was blood. The source of these receptors is a woman aged 55-70 years with Graves' ophthalmopathy.

This clonotype was seen ten or more times. This chain links TRBV7-9 with TRBJ1-2, with D possibly matching TRBD1 (5 bases). Germline V lookup: CDR1 SEHNR, CDR2 FQNEAQ (reference sequence). This CDR3 spans 17 amino acids. With 4 bases removed from V and 5 bases from J, the gap between germline ends came to 23 bases. The CDR3 here is CASSSSRSEAGPYGYTF. CDR3 nucleotides: TGTGCCAGCAGCTCCAGTAGGTCCGAGGCGGGACCGTATGGCTACACCTTC. Looking up the rest from reference TRBV7-9 and TRBJ1-2 gives the full variable domain: DTGVSQNPRHKITKRGQNVTFRCDPISEHNRLYWYRQTLGQGPEFLTYFQNEAQLEKSRLLSDRFSAERPKGSFSTLEIQRTEQGDSAMYLCASSSSRSEAGPYGYTFGSGTRLTVV.

This clonotype was detected many times. The genes are TRBV7-2 and TRBJ2-1; possibly TRBD1 or TRBD2 for D (5 bases each). CDR1 SGHTA and CDR2 FQGNSA come from the germline V gene. The V and J ends lost 5 bases and 4 bases respectively, with 18 bases between them. This CDR3 contains 16 residues. The CDR3 loop reads CASSPRRAQGYNEQFF. The CDR3, as DNA: TGTGCCAGCAGCCCCCGGCGGGCCCAGGGTTACAATGAGCAGTTCTTC.

The chain links TRBV30 to TRBJ2-7, with D hard to call. The CDR3 loop spans 12 amino acids. Germline assignment: CDR1 GTSNPN and CDR2 SVGIG (reference sequence). Trimming cost V 3 bases and J 3 bases, with 9 bases left between them. CDR3 region: CAWRQNSYEQYF. As DNA, the CDR3 is TGTGCCTGGAGGCAGAATAGCTACGAGCAGTACTTC.

The V gene is TRBV15, the J gene TRBJ2-4; tentatively, D is TRBD2 (6 bases). CDR1 is LNHNV and CDR2 is YYDKDF in the germline V gene (reference sequence). This CDR3 has 15 amino acids. V dropped 0 bases and J dropped 2 bases, with 8 bases sitting between them. The CDR3 DNA reads as TGTGCCACCAGCAGAGAGGAGGGTCCCAAAAACATTCAGTACTTC. This encodes CATSREEGPKNIQYF.